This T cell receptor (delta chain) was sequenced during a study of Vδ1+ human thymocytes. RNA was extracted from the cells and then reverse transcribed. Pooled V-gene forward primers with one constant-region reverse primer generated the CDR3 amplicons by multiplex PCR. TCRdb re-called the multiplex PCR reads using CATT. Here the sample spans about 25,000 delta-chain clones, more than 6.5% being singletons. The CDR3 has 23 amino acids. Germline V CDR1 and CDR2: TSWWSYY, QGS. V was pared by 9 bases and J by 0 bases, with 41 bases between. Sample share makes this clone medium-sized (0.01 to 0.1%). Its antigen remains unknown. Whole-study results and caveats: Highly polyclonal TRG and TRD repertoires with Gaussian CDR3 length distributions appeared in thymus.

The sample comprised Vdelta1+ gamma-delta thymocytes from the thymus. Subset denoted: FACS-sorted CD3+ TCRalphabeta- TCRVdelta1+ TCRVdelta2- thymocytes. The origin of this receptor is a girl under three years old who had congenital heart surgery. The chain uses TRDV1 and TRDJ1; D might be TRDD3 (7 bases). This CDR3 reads CALATFLENAWGPRSEDTDKLIF. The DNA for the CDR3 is TGTGCTCTCGCAACGTTCCTAGAAAACGCCTGGGGGCCCCGCTCGGAGGACACCGATAAACTCATCTTT.